The sequence of this T cell receptor beta chain was determined in a study of spatial heterogeneity in lung cancer. Study conclusions and caveats: Tumor mutation counts were tracked by expanded intratumoral alpha and beta TCR counts. Estimated TCR-seq coverage of tumor T cells was only around 7.4% for alpha chains. For beta chains, the corresponding estimate was about 14%.

Time point indicated: sample taken at primary tumor resection. The donors, about 78 patients with untreated early-stage non-small cell lung cancer, provided the samples. Whole RNA came from tumor, nontumor lung or frozen PBMC and was sequenced without being sorted. V was trimmed by 2 bases and J by 4 bases, leaving 12 bases between them. The CDR3 is 14 residues long. CDR1 is LGHNA and CDR2 is YSLEER in the germline V gene. By share, this clonotype ranks as medium-sized (0.01 to 0.1%). Antigen: not known. MiXCR, applied by TCRdb to the 5' RACE reads, yields one record per CDR3 protein. This repertoire shows about 15,000 distinct CDR3 sequences, roughly 6.2% found once; its top ten account for roughly 6.6%.

The TCR comes from a male donor with early-stage non-small cell lung cancer. Source: lung tumor tissue, taken at surgery. V is TRBV4-3 and J is TRBJ2-7; tentative D call: TRBD1 (6 bases). CDR3: CASSQNTGIYEQYF. In DNA, the CDR3 is TGCGCCAGCAGCCAAAATACAGGGATTTACGAGCAGTACTTC.